This record looks at one TCR beta chain sequence and its context. What it binds is not known. Germline V gene lookup returns CDR1 LNHDA and CDR2 SQIVND (reference sequence). This CDR3 comprises 13 residues. Germline trimming cut 5 bases from V and 5 bases from J; bases unmatched to any gene: 5. This sample was taken from a study of OX40 agonist ivuxolimab in advanced cancers. Findings of the study overall: Average numbers of expanded clones were greater in CD8+ T cells than in CD4+. Nonresponders included some who also had low normalized T-cell clonal expansion.

Some clones are missing from TCRdb's copy, which holds only in-frame ones; the method was immunoSEQ multiplex PCR. The data contain about 77,000 clones, around 83% of them seen just once; the ten biggest clones take up 0.76%. This sample comprised CD4+ or CD8+ T cells sorted from blood, obtained in a trial of the OX40 agonist ivuxolimab. The J gene is TRBJ2-7, the V gene TRBV19; the match to TRBD1 covers 8 bases. The clonotype comes from an adult with an advanced solid tumor such as melanoma, head and neck, liver or kidney cancer. CDR3 protein: CASSSRGLDEQYF. DNA for the CDR3: TGTGCCAGTAGTTCCAGGGGGCTAGACGAGCAGTACTTC.